These 32 T cell receptor beta chains share one sample of origin, sequenced in a study of beta chain features in type 1 diabetes (dated 2018 in TCRdb). Libraries were made using the immunoSEQ multiplex PCR assay. The entire amount of isolated RNA was reverse transcribed using the High Capacity cDNA Reverse Transcription Kit, so the sequenced TCRB transcripts were expressed ones. TCRdb stores this immuneACCESS table with in-frame sequences only. Part of the clones is absent; in the studies checked, under half of the shortfall reflects unresolved V genes, and no reason is known for the rest. The sample contains some 290,000 clones, around 22% of them found a single time. The ten most abundant clones make up more than 0.009% of the sample. The antigens for these receptors are not known. Study-wide conclusions, independent of this receptor: Type 1 diabetes patients showed a moderate but significant shortening of TCRB CDR3 length in all four CD4+ subsets.

The specimen sequenced was naive CD4+ T cells from blood. The cell subset or site label on this specimen signifies: true naive CD4+ T cells. The receptors shown here come from a young woman with type 1 diabetes.

The table lists this clone with a few counts. V gene TRBV4-1 combines with J gene TRBJ1-5; the D is unclear. Germline-derived CDR1 and CDR2 are MGHRA and YSYEKL. V was shortened by 1 base and J by 4 bases, with 11 bases between the two germline ends. This CDR3 spans 15 amino acids. The CDR3 sequence: CASSQAQTGNQPQHF. The DNA for the CDR3 is TGCGCCAGCAGCCAAGCTCAAACGGGTAATCAGCCCCAGCATTTT.

This clone has a handful of counts. The J gene is TRBJ2-1, the V gene TRBV2; weak D call: TRBD2 (6 bases). The ends were cut back, 6 bases at V and 3 bases at J, with 15 bases in the middle. The CDR3 length is 15 residues. Germline V gene data show CDR1 as SNHLY and CDR2 as FYNNEI. The CDR3 here is CASRSLSGNYNEQFF. In nucleotides, the CDR3 is TGTGCCAGCAGAAGCCTTAGCGGAAACTACAATGAGCAGTTCTTC.

This clone was seen more than once but under ten times. The gene calls are TRBV7-3 and TRBJ2-3; D may be TRBD1 (6 bases). Germline CDR1 is SGHTA and CDR2 is FQGTGA. V lost 1 base to trimming and J lost 1 base, with 9 bases between them. CDR3 size: 15 residues. Here the CDR3 reads CASSLRPGGTDTQYF. The CDR3 nucleotides read TGTGCCAGCAGCTTAAGGCCAGGGGGCACAGATACGCAGTATTTT.

This clone was observed a handful of times. The V and J genes are TRBV15 and TRBJ1-2; a possible D gene is TRBD1 (6 bases). The germline gives CDR1 LNHNV, CDR2 YYDKDF (reference sequence). V was cut by 0 bases and J by 4 bases, with 9 bases left in between. The CDR3 runs 14 residues. The CDR3 here is CATSRETGTYGYTF. The CDR3 DNA is TGTGCCACCAGCAGAGAAACAGGGACCTATGGCTACACCTTC.

This chain links TRBV28 with TRBJ2-7; 8 bases are a match to TRBD1. With V trimmed by 6 bases and J by 2 bases, 6 bases remained unmatched. Germline loops: CDR1 MDHEN, CDR2 SYDVKM. The CDR3 has 14 amino acids. CDR3 region: CASRSLDRAYEQYF. The CDR3 DNA sequence: TGTGCCAGCAGGAGCCTGGACAGGGCCTACGAGCAGTACTTC.

The J gene is TRBJ2-5, the V gene TRBV28, with 10 bases identical to TRBD1. With 5 bases clipped from V and 5 bases from J, the junction kept 8 bases outside the gene matches. Germline V gene sequence: CDR1 MDHEN, CDR2 SYDVKM. CDR3 length: 15 amino acids. This CDR3 reads CASSPDRGRRETQYF. CDR3 bases: TGTGCCAGCAGTCCCGACAGGGGGCGGCGGGAGACCCAGTACTTC.

The chain employs TRBV28 and TRBJ2-7; unclear D gene. The germline V gene encodes CDR1 MDHEN and CDR2 SYDVKM. Trimming stripped 3 bases from V and 7 bases from J, with 7 bases between. CDR3 length equals 11 residues. CDR3 protein: CASSLTREQYF. The CDR3 bases are TGTGCCAGCAGTTTGACGCGGGAGCAGTACTTC.

This rearrangement joins TRBV11-2 to TRBJ2-2; 10 bases match TRBD1. The V and J ends lost 4 bases and 3 bases, in that order; junction bases with no gene match: 2. Germline loops: CDR1 SGHAT, CDR2 FQNNGV. This CDR3 spans 15 amino acids. CDR3 sequence (DNA): TGTGCCAGCAGCTCTGGACAGGGGGACACCGGGGAGCTGTTTTTT. Its protein product is CASSSGQGDTGELFF. The full variable domain, rest sourced from reference TRBV11-2 and TRBJ2-2, is EAGVAQSPRYKIIEKRQSVAFWCNPISGHATLYWYQQILGQGPKLLIQFQNNGVVDDSQLPKDRFSAERLKGVDSTLKIQPAKLEDSAVYLCASSSGQGDTGELFFGEGSRLTVL.

This rearrangement joins TRBV18 to TRBJ2-1, with a tentative D call TRBD1 (6 bases). The V and J ends lost 0 bases and 5 bases respectively, with 8 bases between them. This CDR3 spans 14 amino acids. The germline V gene encodes CDR1 KGHSH and CDR2 LQKENI. This chain's CDR3 is CASSPPAGDNEQFF. CDR3 sequence (DNA): TGTGCCAGCTCACCACCGGCAGGGGACAATGAGCAGTTCTTC.

The V call is TRBV7-3, the J call TRBJ2-1; a weak D match, TRBD1 (5 bases). V was shortened by 4 bases and J by 6 bases, with 19 bases between the two germline ends. Looked up from germline, CDR1 is SGHTA and CDR2 is FQGTGA. This CDR3 has 16 residues. DNA for the CDR3: TGTGCCAGCAGCTCTCCCCAGGGTCAAGGGTCCAATGAGCAGTTCTTC. This gives the protein CASSSPQGQGSNEQFF.

In its sample, this clone was seen a few times. The chain joins TRBV10-3 to TRBJ2-7; 8 bases align to TRBD1. Germline V gene sequence: CDR1 ENHRY, CDR2 SYGVKD. The CDR3 spans 15 residues. V trimming: 6 bases; J trimming: 0 bases; junction bases outside the gene matches: 7. The CDR3 sequence is CAISGQGQISYEQYF. CDR3 bases: TGTGCCATCAGCGGACAGGGACAGATCTCCTACGAGCAGTACTTC.

The sample holds a few counts of this clone. The chain combines TRBV29-1 with TRBJ2-5; D unclear. This CDR3 comprises 12 residues. Per the germline V gene, CDR1 is SQVTM and CDR2 is ANQGSEA. The V end was cut by 4 bases, the J end by 2 bases, with 8 bases between. CDR3 loop: CSVVRVQETQYF. CDR3 sequence (DNA): TGCAGCGTTGTTCGGGTTCAAGAGACCCAGTACTTC.

The J gene is TRBJ2-2, the V gene TRBV1; the table's TRBD1 call for D was not verified on the DNA. TRBV1 is noted as a pseudogene. CDR3 length: 15 amino acids. The CDR3 sequence: CTSSHRDKNTGELFF. Written as DNA, the CDR3 is TGCACCAGCAGCCACCGAGACAAGAACACCGGGGAGCTGTTTTTT.

This clone was counted a few times. The gene calls are TRBV7-9 and TRBJ2-1; 12 nucleotides match TRBD2. Germline assignment: CDR1 SEHNR and CDR2 FQNEAQ (reference sequence). V lost 3 bases and J lost 4; bases outside the gene matches: 7. This CDR3 comprises 17 residues. CDR3 amino acids: CASSFRWTSGIYNEQFF. CDR3 nucleotides: TGTGCCAGCAGCTTCCGCTGGACTAGCGGGATATACAATGAGCAGTTCTTC.

This clone was seen more than once but under ten times. The CDR3 is CASSQAQGEDQPQHF. CDR3 nucleotide sequence: TGCGCCAGCAGCCAAGCACAGGGTGAAGATCAGCCCCAGCATTTT. The gene calls are TRBV4-1 and TRBJ1-5; maybe TRBD1 (6 bases). CDR1 is MGHRA and CDR2 is YSYEKL in the germline V gene. There are 15 residues in the CDR3. V lost 1 base and J 5 bases, leaving 12 bases between the germline ends.

This clone was detected only a few times. This chain uses TRBV30 with TRBJ2-5; 11 bases align to TRBD2. The length of the CDR3 is 13 residues. Germline CDR1 and CDR2: GTSNPN and SVGIG (reference sequence). V shed 8 bases, J shed 5 bases, and the junction held 7 bases outside the gene matches. CDR3 DNA sequence: TGTGCCCGCCGGACTAGCGGGTGGGAGACCCAGTACTTC. It yields the protein CARRTSGWETQYF.

This rearrangement joins TRBV6-1 to TRBJ2-5, with TRBD2 identical over 11 bases. The length of the CDR3 is 14 residues. Germline V gene sequence: CDR1 MNHNS, CDR2 SASEGT. The trim removed 4 bases at V and 5 bases at J, leaving 3 bases unmatched. The CDR3 is CASSVAGGPETQYF. The CDR3 DNA follows: TGTGCCAGCAGTGTAGCGGGAGGGCCCGAGACCCAGTACTTC.

The chain recombines TRBV19 with TRBJ2-2; 9 bases match TRBD1. Germline V gene sequence: CDR1 LNHDA, CDR2 SQIVND (reference sequence). The CDR3 length is 16 residues. V lost 4 bases, J lost 6 bases, and 9 bases stayed unmatched. CDR3 region: CASSRRTGEGAGELFF. For the CDR3, the DNA is TGTGCCAGTAGTAGAAGGACAGGGGAAGGTGCCGGGGAGCTGTTTTTT.

The table lists this clone with a few counts. The chain recombines TRBV30 with TRBJ1-1; D is ambiguous. CDR1 and CDR2 (germline): GTSNPN, SVGIG (reference sequence). V was pared by 0 bases and J by 0 bases, with 8 bases between. The CDR3 loop spans 14 amino acids. CDR3 protein: CAWSVNSLNTEAFF. In DNA, the CDR3 is TGTGCCTGGAGTGTGAACAGCTTGAACACTGAAGCTTTCTTT.

There are a few counts of this clone. The chain links TRBV7-9 to TRBJ2-7; TRBD1 agrees at 8 bases. The CDR3 covers 13 residues. After removal of 5 bases from V and 4 bases from J, the junction contained 4 bases not matched to a gene. Germline V gives CDR1 SEHNR, CDR2 FQNEAQ (reference sequence). Here the CDR3 reads CASSDTGGYEQYF. The DNA for the CDR3 is TGTGCCAGCAGCGATACAGGGGGTTACGAGCAGTACTTC. The entire variable domain, with the rest obtained from reference TRBV7-9 and TRBJ2-7, is as follows: DTGVSQNPRHKITKRGQNVTFRCDPISEHNRLYWYRQTLGQGPEFLTYFQNEAQLEKSRLLSDRFSAERPKGSFSTLEIQRTEQGDSAMYLCASSDTGGYEQYFGPGTRLTVT.

This chain connects TRBV2 to TRBJ2-7; tentatively, D is TRBD1 (6 bases). The germline V and J ends were trimmed by 5 bases and 3 bases, with 11 bases remaining between them. CDR1 is SNHLY and CDR2 is FYNNEI in the germline V gene. The CDR3 extends over 13 amino acids. DNA for the CDR3: TGTGCCAGCAGTCCGGACAGTCTCTACGAGCAGTACTTC. Amino acid sequence: CASSPDSLYEQYF. The whole variable domain, filled in from reference TRBV2 and TRBJ2-7, reads EPEVTQTPSHQVTQMGQEVILRCVPISNHLYFYWYRQILGQKVEFLVSFYNNEISEKSEIFDDQFSVERPDGSNFTLKIRSTKLEDSAMYFCASSPDSLYEQYFGPGTRLTVT.

This clone was found a few times. The chain joins TRBV28 to TRBJ1-2; tentative D call: TRBD1 (6 bases). Trimming removed 8 bases from V and 8 bases from J, with 21 bases in between. Germline values: CDR1 MDHEN, CDR2 SYDVKM. This CDR3 spans 14 amino acids. CDR3 loop: CASLILRGAGGYTF. The CDR3 DNA reads TGTGCCAGCCTTATTCTCCGGGGGGCTGGCGGCTACACCTTC.

The genes are TRBV29-1 and TRBJ2-5, with 8 positions matching TRBD1. The CDR3 contains 12 residues. Germline loops: CDR1 SQVTM, CDR2 ANQGSEA. Trimming cost V 8 bases and J 4 bases; bases outside gene matches: 6. The CDR3 DNA follows: TGCAGCCTTCTCCAGGGGGCAGAGACCCAGTACTTC. Its protein product is CSLLQGAETQYF. Filled out from reference TRBV29-1 and TRBJ2-5, the complete variable domain reads SAVISQKPSRDICQRGTSLTIQCQVDSQVTMMFWYRQQPGQSLTLIATANQGSEATYESGFVIDKFPISRPNLTFSTLTVSNMSPEDSSIYLCSLLQGAETQYFGPGTRLLVL.

This chain links TRBV29-1 with TRBJ2-1; TRBD2 aligns across 11 bases. The V gene's germline CDR1 is SQVTM and CDR2 ANQGSEA. The V segment lost 6 bases and the J segment 0 bases; nucleotides outside the gene matches: 13. This CDR3 is built from 18 residues. CDR3 sequence: CSVLKGGLAGGSYNEQFF. The DNA of the CDR3 is TGCAGCGTCCTAAAGGGGGGTCTAGCGGGGGGCTCCTACAATGAGCAGTTCTTC.

There are a few counts of this clone. The genes are TRBV18 and TRBJ1-2; D is possibly TRBD1 (5 bases). Per germline, CDR1 KGHSH and CDR2 LQKENI. This CDR3 contains 16 residues. Trimming took 5 bases from V and 4 from J, leaving 20 bases between them. The DNA for the CDR3 is TGTGCCAGCTCATCCCGGGCCCCCCAAACAGGCTATGGCTACACCTTC. Protein product: CASSSRAPQTGYGYTF.

This clone was seen only a few times. V usage is TRBV30 and J usage is TRBJ1-5; 7 nucleotides line up with TRBD1. Germline assignment: CDR1 GTSNPN and CDR2 SVGIG (reference sequence). With V trimmed by 2 bases and J by 3 bases, 7 bases remained unmatched. This CDR3 contains 15 residues. The CDR3 DNA is TGTGCCTGGAGTTTTGGACAGGCCAACAATCAGCCCCAGCATTTT. Translating it yields CAWSFGQANNQPQHF.

The rearrangement joins TRBV27 to TRBJ2-1; TRBD2 aligns across 13 bases. There are 14 residues in the CDR3. Trimming took 8 bases from V and 4 from J; bases not matched to a gene: 2. Germline V gene data show CDR1 as MNHEY and CDR2 as SMNVEV (reference sequence). This CDR3 is CASETSGRYNEQFF. Written as DNA, the CDR3 is TGTGCCAGCGAGACTAGCGGGAGGTACAATGAGCAGTTCTTC.

This chain uses TRBV30 with TRBJ2-7; the D gene is possibly TRBD2 (7 bases). Germline loops: CDR1 GTSNPN, CDR2 SVGIG (reference sequence). This CDR3 is built from 13 residues. Trimming took 0 bases from V and 9 from J, leaving 15 bases between them. The CDR3 sequence: CAWSVQSRGGQYF. The CDR3 DNA follows: TGTGCCTGGAGTGTACAATCAAGGGGGGGGCAGTACTTC.

The chain carries TRBV25-1 and TRBJ1-2; tentatively, D is TRBD1 (6 bases). Germline-derived CDR1 and CDR2 are MGHDK and SYGVNS. The V and J ends lost 4 bases and 8 bases respectively, with 17 bases between them. The CDR3 loop spans 14 amino acids. CDR3 coding DNA: TGTGCCAGCAGTGTTGGGGACACCTCCTTCGGCTACACCTTC. It codes for CASSVGDTSFGYTF.

This clone was seen more than once but under ten times. This chain uses TRBV5-1 with TRBJ2-1; D not certain. V lost 4 bases to trimming and J lost 2 bases, with 10 bases between them. In germline, CDR1 is SGHRS, CDR2 YFSETQ. The length of the CDR3 is 14 residues. Here the CDR3 reads CASSLDWAYNEQFF. The CDR3 coding sequence is TGCGCCAGCAGCCTTGACTGGGCCTACAATGAGCAGTTCTTC. The variable domain in full, completed from reference TRBV5-1 and TRBJ2-1, reads KAGVTQTPRYLIKTRGQQVTLSCSPISGHRSVSWYQQTPGQGLQFLFEYFSETQRNKGNFPGRFSGRQFSNSRSEMNVSTLELGDSALYLCASSLDWAYNEQFFGPGTRLTVL.

The V call is TRBV30, the J call TRBJ2-7; TRBD2 matches 8 bases. From germline, CDR1 is GTSNPN and CDR2 SVGIG (reference sequence). The V segment lost 5 bases and the J segment 3 bases; nucleotides outside the gene matches: 15. The length of the CDR3 is 16 residues. CDR3 residues: CAWDPGTRTDFYEQYF. The CDR3 bases are TGTGCCTGGGACCCCGGGACTAGGACGGACTTCTACGAGCAGTACTTC.

The J gene is TRBJ1-1, the V gene TRBV6-5, with a possible D match to TRBD1 (5 bases). CDR1 and CDR2 (germline): MNHEY, SVGAGI. The V end was cut by 6 bases, the J end by 1 base, with 9 bases between. This CDR3 is built from 13 residues. CDR3 nucleotides: TGTGCCAGCAGGCCTGGACAGAACACTGAAGCTTTCTTT. It is translated as CASRPGQNTEAFF.